This T cell receptor (beta chain) was recovered during a study of T-cell reconstitution after alpha-beta-depleted transplantation in children. The CDR3 totals 19 residues. Germline values: CDR1 LNHNV, CDR2 YYDKDF (reference sequence). V trimming: 9 bases; J trimming: 3 bases; junction bases outside the gene matches: 24. Study observations and caveats: Among T cells one year after transplant, newly produced cells accounted for most counts and diversity. By about two months after transplant, alpha-beta T cells reportedly arose from several hundred graft clones that had expanded. Day-60 TCRbeta diversity that was high in some patients was derived from surviving recipient T cells and thymic progenitors.

Unique molecular identifiers were used in preparing the TCRbeta library. One entry per CDR3 protein, called by TCRdb with MiXCR from the PCR reads. The table includes about 580,000 distinct CDR3 sequences, about 21% detected once. The table lists this clonotype with many counts. The antigen is not known. This TCR derives from a boy under two years old who had a stem cell transplant for acute myeloid leukemia, so the T cells may come from the graft donor. The sequencing here drew on PBMCs, mostly from graft donor cells, taken 360 days after TCRalphabeta/CD19-depleted stem cell transplant. V is TRBV15 and J is TRBJ1-1, with 8 positions matching TRBD1. The CDR3 spells CATGTPLRDRYYRDTEAFF. CDR3 nucleotides: TGTGCCACGGGTACTCCCCTCCGGGACAGGTATTATAGGGACACTGAAGCTTTCTTT. The entire variable domain, with the rest obtained from reference TRBV15 and TRBJ1-1, is as follows: DAMVIQNPRYQVTQFGKPVTLSCSQTLNHNVMYWYQQKSSQAPKLLFHYYDKDFNNEADTPDNFQSRRPNTSFCFLDIRSPGLGDTAMYLCATGTPLRDRYYRDTEAFFGQGTRLTVV.